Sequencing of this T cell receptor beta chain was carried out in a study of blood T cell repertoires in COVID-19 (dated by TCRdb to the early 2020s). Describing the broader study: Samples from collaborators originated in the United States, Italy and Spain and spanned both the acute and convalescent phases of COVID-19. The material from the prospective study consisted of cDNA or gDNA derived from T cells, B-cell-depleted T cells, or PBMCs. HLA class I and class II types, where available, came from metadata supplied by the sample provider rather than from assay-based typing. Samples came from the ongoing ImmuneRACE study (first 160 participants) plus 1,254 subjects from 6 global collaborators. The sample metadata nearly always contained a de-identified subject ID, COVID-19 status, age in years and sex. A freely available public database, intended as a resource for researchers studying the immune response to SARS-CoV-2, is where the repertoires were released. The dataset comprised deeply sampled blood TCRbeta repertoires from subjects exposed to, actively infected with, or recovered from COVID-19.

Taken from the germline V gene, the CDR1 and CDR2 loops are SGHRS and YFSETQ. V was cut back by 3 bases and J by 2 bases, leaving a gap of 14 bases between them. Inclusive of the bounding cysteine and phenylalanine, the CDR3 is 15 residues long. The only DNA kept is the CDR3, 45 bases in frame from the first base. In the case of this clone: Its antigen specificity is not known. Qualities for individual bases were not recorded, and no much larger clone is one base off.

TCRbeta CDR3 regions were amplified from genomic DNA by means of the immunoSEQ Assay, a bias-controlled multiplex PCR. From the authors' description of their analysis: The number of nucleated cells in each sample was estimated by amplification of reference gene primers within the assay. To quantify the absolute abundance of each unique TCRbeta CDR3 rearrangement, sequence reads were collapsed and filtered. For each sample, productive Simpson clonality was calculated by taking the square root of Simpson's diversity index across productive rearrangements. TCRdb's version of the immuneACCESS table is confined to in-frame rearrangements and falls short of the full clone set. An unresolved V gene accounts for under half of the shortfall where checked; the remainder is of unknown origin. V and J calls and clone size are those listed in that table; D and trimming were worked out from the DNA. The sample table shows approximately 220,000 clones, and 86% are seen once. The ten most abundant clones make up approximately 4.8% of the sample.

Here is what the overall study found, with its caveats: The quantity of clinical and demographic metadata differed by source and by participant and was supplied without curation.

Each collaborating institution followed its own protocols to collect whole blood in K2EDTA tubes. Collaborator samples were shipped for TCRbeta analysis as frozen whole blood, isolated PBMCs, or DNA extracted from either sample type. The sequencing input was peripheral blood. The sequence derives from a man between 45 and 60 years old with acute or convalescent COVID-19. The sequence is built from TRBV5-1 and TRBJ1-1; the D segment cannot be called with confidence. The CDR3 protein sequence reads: CASSWTEGINTEAFF. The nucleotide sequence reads TGCGCCAGCAGCTGGACTGAGGGAATCAACACTGAAGCTTTCTTT.